These 9 T cell receptor beta chains originate from one sample sequenced in a study of blood T cell repertoires in COVID-19. Clones were read by immunoSEQ multiplex PCR, and TCRdb kept only the in-frame ones, dropping some. The repertoire consists of under 300,000 clones, with about 90% occurring once and the leading ten covering roughly 5.8%. Sequencing was performed on peripheral blood. All receptors come from a man aged 60 to 75 with acute or convalescent COVID-19.

The chain is built from TRBV11-1 and TRBJ2-1; 12 bases agree with TRBD2. Germline V gives CDR1 SGHAT, CDR2 FQDESV (reference sequence). The CDR3 extends over 16 amino acids. Germline trimming cut 5 bases from V and 7 bases from J; bases unmatched to any gene: 9. DNA for the CDR3: TGTGCCAGCAGCCCACGACTAGCGGGAGAAGTGAATGAGCAGTTCTTC. Translation gives CASSPRLAGEVNEQFF.

The chain uses TRBV19 and TRBJ1-1; D gene ambiguous. This CDR3 contains 13 residues. Germline CDR1 reads LNHDA; CDR2 reads SQIVND (reference sequence). The V gene lost 1 base and the J gene lost 5 bases, with 8 bases spanning the gap. The chain's CDR3 is CASSIGRGTEAFF. Here the CDR3 DNA reads TGTGCCAGTAGTATAGGCCGAGGGACTGAAGCTTTCTTT.

The chain couples TRBV11-3 to TRBJ2-7, with D perhaps TRBD1 (5 bases). This CDR3 region has 13 residues. The germline V and J ends were trimmed by 0 bases and 6 bases, with 9 bases remaining between them. CDR1 and CDR2 (germline): SGHNT, YENEEA. The CDR3 is CASSLDRVGEQYF. The CDR3 DNA reads TGTGCCAGCAGCTTAGACAGGGTTGGCGAGCAGTACTTC. The full variable domain, with the rest looked up from reference TRBV11-3 and TRBJ2-7, is EAGVVQSPRYKIIEKKQPVAFWCNPISGHNTLYWYLQNLGQGPELLIRYENEEAVDDSQLPKDRFSAERLKGVDSTLKIQPAELGDSAVYLCASSLDRVGEQYFGPGTRLTVT.

The chain combines TRBV6-5 with TRBJ1-2, with 9 bases matching TRBD1. CDR3 length equals 14 residues. With 6 bases clipped from V and 8 bases from J, the junction kept 10 bases outside the gene matches. From germline, CDR1 is MNHEY and CDR2 SVGAGI. Written as DNA, the CDR3 is TGTGCCAGCAGATTACCCGGACAGGGGAACGGCTACACCTTC. This codes for CASRLPGQGNGYTF.

The V gene is TRBV19, the J gene TRBJ1-1; D not resolved. V was cut by 6 bases and J by 2 bases, with 10 bases left in between. This CDR3 has 13 residues. CDR1 and CDR2 from the germline V gene are LNHDA and SQIVND (reference sequence). The CDR3 is CASRATVNTEAFF. The CDR3 region has the DNA TGTGCCAGTAGGGCCACAGTAAACACTGAAGCTTTCTTT.

V usage is TRBV15 and J usage is TRBJ1-5; tentatively, D is TRBD1 (5 bases). Germline CDR1 is LNHNV and CDR2 is YYDKDF (reference sequence). The CDR3 is 15 amino acids. V was pared by 1 base and J by 6 bases, with 13 bases between. The CDR3 loop is CATSRVAREAQPQHF. Written as DNA, the CDR3 is TGTGCCACCAGCAGAGTTGCCAGGGAGGCTCAGCCCCAGCATTTT. The variable domain in full, with the rest retrieved from reference TRBV15 and TRBJ1-5, is DAMVIQNPRYQVTQFGKPVTLSCSQTLNHNVMYWYQQKSSQAPKLLFHYYDKDFNNEADTPDNFQSRRPNTSFCFLDIRSPGLGDTAMYLCATSRVAREAQPQHFGDGTRLSIL.

The chain links TRBV6-2 or TRBV6-3 to TRBJ2-7, with D perhaps matching TRBD2 (6 bases). The CDR3 has 16 residues. Between the trimmed V and J ends, which lost 5 bases and 2 bases, there was a span of 19 bases. CDR1 and CDR2 (germline): MNHEY, SVGEGT. DNA of the CDR3: TGTGCCAGCAGTACCCCCGGAGCGGGCGGCGCCTACGAGCAGTACTTC. Translating gives CASSTPGAGGAYEQYF.

The CDR3 region is CASSYSIAIQETQYF. The CDR3 DNA reads TGTGCCAGCAGTTACTCGATTGCGATACAAGAGACCCAGTACTTC. The chain uses TRBV6-5 and TRBJ2-5; D gene ambiguous. This CDR3 has 15 residues. Trimming removed 0 bases from V and 2 bases from J, with 10 bases in between. Germline V CDR1 and CDR2: MNHEY, SVGAGI.

V usage is TRBV30 and J usage is TRBJ2-1; TRBD1 matches 9 bases. The length of the CDR3 is 15 residues. J was trimmed by 5 bases and V by 2 bases; bases with no gene match: 7. Germline-derived CDR1 and CDR2 are GTSNPN and SVGIG (reference sequence). The CDR3 loop reads CAWSRQDRGNNEQFF. For the CDR3, the DNA is TGTGCCTGGAGTCGACAGGACAGGGGTAACAATGAGCAGTTCTTC.